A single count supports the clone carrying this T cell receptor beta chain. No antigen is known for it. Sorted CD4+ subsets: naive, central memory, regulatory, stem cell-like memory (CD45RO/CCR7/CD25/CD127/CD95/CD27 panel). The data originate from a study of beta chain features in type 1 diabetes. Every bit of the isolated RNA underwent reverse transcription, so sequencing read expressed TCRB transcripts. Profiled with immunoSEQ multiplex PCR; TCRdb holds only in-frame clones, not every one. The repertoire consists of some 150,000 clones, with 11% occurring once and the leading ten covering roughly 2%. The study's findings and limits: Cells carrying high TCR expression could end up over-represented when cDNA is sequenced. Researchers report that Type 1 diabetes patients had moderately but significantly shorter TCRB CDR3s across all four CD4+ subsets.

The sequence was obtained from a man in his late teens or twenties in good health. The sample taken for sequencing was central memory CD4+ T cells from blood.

The CDR3 region has the DNA TGCGCCAGCAGCCAAGGTCCCCGGGAAGGGTATGGCTACACCTTC. This codes for CASSQGPREGYGYTF. The V call is TRBV4-1, the J call TRBJ1-2; unclear D gene. V lost 1 base and J 5 bases, leaving 14 bases between the germline ends. The CDR3 is 15 amino acids. CDR1 is MGHRA and CDR2 is YSYEKL in the germline V gene.